This TCR beta chain was identified during a study of blood T cell repertoires in COVID-19. Study information: PBMCs, B-cell-depleted T cells, or T cells provided the cDNA or gDNA that made up the material.

This CDR3 is 14 amino acids long. Deletions cut 5 bases from V and 0 bases from J, with 11 bases between. From germline, CDR1 is LNHNV and CDR2 YYDKDF (reference sequence). Per the original data handling: Amplification from reference gene primers served as the basis for estimated nucleated cell counts. Using immunoSEQ multiplex PCR, the repertoire was profiled, and TCRdb retains in-frame clones only, with some absent. The V and J calls and clone size come from that table; D and trimming were worked out from the DNA. The data show about 160,000 clones, nearly 80% seen once. The chain recombines TRBV15 with TRBJ2-7; perhaps TRBD2 as D (6 bases). The sequenced sample consisted of peripheral blood. This clonotype was sampled from a woman of 80 years or more with acute or convalescent COVID-19. The CDR3 coding sequence is TGTGCCACCAGCCGCGGCGGGGTCTCCTACGAGCAGTACTTC. Amino acid sequence: CATSRGGVSYEQYF.